Listed below are T cell receptor beta chains from one sample, sequenced in a study of blood T cells in healthy people across ages. A single record per CDR3 protein comes from TCRdb applying MiXCR to the 5' RACE reads. Of hundreds of thousands of distinct CDR3 sequences listed, about 52% are singletons. The sequenced material came from blood. The receptors originated from a man in his sixties in good health. Each CDR3 is given with its conserved first and last residue. A D gene is named only where the DNA matches it firmly. Size is stated for part of the rows, as once, few or many counts, or as a class when the clone is expanded.

j_call,v_call,clone_size,d_call,cdr3_aa,cdr3_nt
TRBJ2-4,TRBV12-3/TRBV12-4,NA,TRBD2,CASSLAGGQNIQYF,TGTGCCAGCAGCCTTGCGGGGGGGCAAAACATTCAGTACTTC
TRBJ1-1,TRBV5-1,few,NA,CASSNTGALNTEAFF,TGCGCCAGCAGCAACACAGGAGCTTTGAACACTGAAGCTTTCTTT
TRBJ2-7,TRBV3-1,NA,TRBD1,CASSQDWGTGTYEQYF,TGTGCCAGCAGCCAAGATTGGGGGACAGGGACCTACGAGCAGTACTTC
TRBJ1-2,TRBV6-1,NA,NA,CASSERQVRYGYTF,TGTGCCAGCAGTGAAAGGCAGGTCCGCTATGGCTACACCTTC
TRBJ2-1,TRBV5-1,NA,TRBD2,CASSLAPSGGANEQFF,TGCGCCAGCAGCTTGGCTCCTAGCGGGGGGGCCAATGAGCAGTTCTTC
TRBJ2-7,TRBV28,NA,NA,CASSLPGRGRYEQYF,TGTGCCAGCAGTTTACCAGGGCGGGGTCGGTACGAGCAGTACTTC
TRBJ2-3,TRBV29-1,few,TRBD1,CSFYRGPLSTDTQYF,TGCAGCTTTTACAGGGGGCCCCTTAGCACAGATACGCAGTATTTT
TRBJ2-2,TRBV10-3,NA,NA,CAITGQAYTGELFF,TGTGCCATCACAGGGCAGGCGTACACCGGGGAGCTGTTTTTT
TRBJ1-1,TRBV5-1,NA,NA,CASSRQTNTEAFF,TGCGCCAGCAGCCGGCAGACAAACACTGAAGCTTTCTTT
TRBJ2-5,TRBV12-3/TRBV12-4,once,NA,CASSSLGPAGTQYF,TGTGCCAGCAGTTCCCTCGGACCAGCGGGGACCCAGTACTTC
TRBJ2-5,TRBV5-1,NA,NA,CASSAIAGNEQYF,TGCGCCAGCAGCGCCATTGCGGGGAATGAGCAGTACTTC
TRBJ1-1,TRBV14,NA,NA,CASSQVTEAFF,TGTGCCAGCAGCCAAGTAACTGAAGCTTTCTTT
TRBJ2-1,TRBV7-2,NA,NA,CASSLVQGTNEQFF,TGTGCCAGCAGCTTAGTACAGGGCACCAATGAGCAGTTCTTC
TRBJ2-7,TRBV7-9,NA,TRBD2,CASSSSGAVGRAYNEQYF,TGTGCCAGCAGCTCTAGCGGGGCCGTCGGACGGGCCTACAATGAGCAGTACTTC
TRBJ2-7,TRBV5-1,NA,TRBD1,CASSPGQGIDEQYF,TGCGCCAGCAGCCCTGGACAGGGCATCGACGAGCAGTACTTC
TRBJ2-3,TRBV7-3,NA,NA,CASSQAAGSVSDTQYF,TGTGCCAGCAGCCAAGCCGCGGGGAGTGTATCAGATACGCAGTATTTT
TRBJ2-3,TRBV5-1,NA,TRBD2,CASSGGSGTDTQYF,TGCGCCAGCAGCGGCGGGAGCGGCACAGATACGCAGTATTTT
TRBJ2-6,TRBV20-1,many,TRBD2,CSAMTGLAGGPISGANVLTF,TGCAGTGCTATGACCGGACTAGCGGGGGGGCCGATATCTGGGGCCAACGTCCTGACTTTC
TRBJ2-1,TRBV29-1,NA,NA,CSVEEARNEQFF,TGCAGCGTTGAAGAGGCCCGAAATGAGCAGTTCTTC
TRBJ2-7,TRBV4-3,NA,NA,CASSQEVSSYEQYF,TGCGCCAGCAGCCAAGAAGTAAGCTCCTACGAGCAGTACTTC
TRBJ2-6,TRBV3-1,few,NA,CASARTFSSGANVLTF,TGTGCCAGCGCGAGGACTTTCAGCTCTGGGGCCAACGTCCTGACTTTC
TRBJ2-7,TRBV7-2,few,TRBD1,CASSLGHRGYEQYF,TGTGCCAGCAGCTTAGGTCACAGGGGGTACGAGCAGTACTTC
TRBJ2-7,TRBV25-1,few,NA,CASSDSVLASYEQYF,TGTGCCAGCAGTGATTCAGTTTTGGCCTCCTACGAGCAGTACTTC
TRBJ2-5,TRBV20-1,NA,TRBD2,CSARFPSGGAQETQYF,TGCAGTGCTAGGTTTCCTAGCGGGGGGGCCCAAGAGACCCAGTACTTC
TRBJ2-3,TRBV25-1,NA,NA,CASTSDPDTQYF,TGTGCCAGCACCTCGGATCCAGATACGCAGTATTTT
TRBJ2-1,TRBV2,many,TRBD1,CASTRQGYNEQFF,TGTGCCAGCACCAGACAGGGATACAATGAGCAGTTCTTC
TRBJ2-3,TRBV10-3,once,NA,CAIRGGGTDTQYF,TGTGCCATCAGGGGGGGCGGCACAGATACGCAGTATTTT
TRBJ1-2,TRBV7-9,many,NA,CASSLDGEEGYTF,TGTGCCAGCAGCTTAGATGGGGAGGAGGGCTACACCTTC